A single sample gave rise to the 7 T cell receptor beta chains below, sequenced in a study of cytomegalovirus exposure and HLA in healthy donors. PCR involved 60 Vbeta and 13 Jbeta primers. Repertoires were generated with immunoSEQ multiplex PCR, while TCRdb's copy carries only in-frame clones and drops some. This table holds 150,000 to 200,000 clones, roughly 85% found once. Material: PBMCs. The receptors shown here come from a woman in her forties or fifties in good health and CMV-seronegative.

The chain carries TRBV2 and TRBJ1-2; 9 nucleotides agree with TRBD1. The J segment lost 8 bases and the V segment lost 5 bases, leaving 12 bases of the junction unmatched. Germline V gene sequence: CDR1 SNHLY, CDR2 FYNNEI. The CDR3 spans 15 residues. CDR3 in amino acids: CASSPGTGPVSGYTF. CDR3 DNA sequence: TGTGCCAGCAGTCCCGGGACAGGGCCGGTAAGCGGCTACACCTTC.

This chain joins TRBV7-2 and TRBJ1-4, with D possibly TRBD1 on 6 matching bases. The V gene's germline CDR1 is SGHTA and CDR2 FQGNSA. CDR3 length equals 15 residues. V lost 2 bases, J lost 5 bases, and 12 bases lay in between. In DNA, the CDR3 is TGTGCCAGCAGCTTATATGGACAGCAAAATGAAAAACTGTTTTTT. Its translation: CASSLYGQQNEKLFF. Filled out from reference TRBV7-2 and TRBJ1-4, the complete variable domain reads GAGVSQSPSNKVTEKGKDVELRCDPISGHTALYWYRQSLGQGLEFLIYFQGNSAPDKSGLPSDRFSAERTGGSVSTLTIQRTQQEDSAVYLCASSLYGQQNEKLFFGSGTQLSVL.

The V call is TRBV28, the J call TRBJ2-5, with 8 bases matching TRBD2. Unmatched junction bases numbered 9, after V lost 8 bases and J lost 4 bases. Looked up from germline, CDR1 is MDHEN and CDR2 is SYDVKM. The CDR3 loop spans 14 amino acids. The CDR3 sequence is CASGTSGPRETQYF. CDR3 coding DNA: TGTGCCAGCGGAACTAGCGGTCCAAGAGAGACCCAGTACTTC.

V and J are TRBV7-9 and TRBJ2-7, with a weak D call TRBD1 (5 bases). Germline values: CDR1 SEHNR, CDR2 FQNEAQ (reference sequence). V lost 0 bases and J 2 bases, leaving 8 bases between the germline ends. The CDR3 has 14 residues. DNA for the CDR3: TGTGCCAGCAGCTTAGCGGGGCAAGCCTACGAGCAGTACTTC. This encodes CASSLAGQAYEQYF.

The chain is built from TRBV6-1 and TRBJ1-3; weak D call: TRBD1 (5 bases). This CDR3 has 15 residues. CDR1 and CDR2 from the germline V gene are MNHNS and SASEGT. The V gene lost 5 bases and the J gene lost 0 bases, with 11 bases spanning the gap. This chain's CDR3 is CASSPQAHSGNTIYF. CDR3 bases: TGTGCCAGCAGTCCACAGGCGCACTCTGGAAACACCATATATTTT.

V usage is TRBV5-4 and J usage is TRBJ2-5; 9 bases align to TRBD2. Per the germline V gene, CDR1 is SGHNT and CDR2 is YYREEE (reference sequence). The CDR3 is made up of 17 amino acids. V dropped 3 bases and J dropped 5; count of bases not matched to a gene: 14. CDR3 in amino acids: CASSSWGSGRGLETQYF. DNA for the CDR3: TGTGCCAGCAGCTCCTGGGGTAGCGGGAGAGGGTTGGAGACCCAGTACTTC.

This rearrangement joins TRBV12-5 to TRBJ2-2, with 7 bases fitting TRBD1. Germline V lookup: CDR1 LGHNT, CDR2 FRNRAP. CDR3 size: 16 residues. V lost 1 base and J lost 3; bases outside the gene matches: 5. The CDR3 nucleotides read TGTGCTAGTGGTTTGGGACAGGGTGGGGACACCGGGGAGCTGTTTTTT. This gives the protein CASGLGQGGDTGELFF.